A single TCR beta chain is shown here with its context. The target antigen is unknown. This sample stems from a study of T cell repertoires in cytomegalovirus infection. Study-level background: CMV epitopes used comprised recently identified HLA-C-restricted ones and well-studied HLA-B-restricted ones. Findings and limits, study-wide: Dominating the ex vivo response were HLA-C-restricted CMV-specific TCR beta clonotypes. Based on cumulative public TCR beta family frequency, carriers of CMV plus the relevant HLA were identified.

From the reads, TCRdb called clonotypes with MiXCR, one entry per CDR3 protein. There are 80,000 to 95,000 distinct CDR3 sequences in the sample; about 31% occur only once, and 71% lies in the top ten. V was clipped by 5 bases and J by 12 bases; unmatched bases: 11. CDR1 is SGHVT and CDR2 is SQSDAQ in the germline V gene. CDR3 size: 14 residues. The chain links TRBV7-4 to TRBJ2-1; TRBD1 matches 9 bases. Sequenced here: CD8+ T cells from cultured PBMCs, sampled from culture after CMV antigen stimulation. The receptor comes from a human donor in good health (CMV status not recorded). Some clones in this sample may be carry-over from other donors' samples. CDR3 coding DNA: TGTGCCAGCAGCCCGGGACAGGGTAGGGATGTGCAGTTCTTC. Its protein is CASSPGQGRDVQFF.